The source of this TCR beta chain is a study of OX40 agonist ivuxolimab in advanced cancers. Blood samples were obtained at baseline, cycle 4 day 1, and cycle 7 day 1. CDR1 and CDR2 (germline): MNHEY, SVGAGI. The CDR3 sequence is 15 residues long. The ends were cut back, 3 bases at V and 2 bases at J, with 11 bases in the middle. Some clones are missing from TCRdb's copy, which holds only in-frame ones; the method was immunoSEQ multiplex PCR. The sample consists of fewer than 60,000 clones, less than 90% of them appearing once. Whole-study results and caveats: Expanded peripheral T-cell antigen specificity went undetermined. Clonal expansion was among the lowest in partial responders at 0.1-3.0 mg/kg, especially CD8+. In CD8+ T cells, expanded clones were on average more numerous than in CD4+.

A remark on this clone: Its antigen is as yet unknown.

This clonotype was sampled from an adult with an advanced solid tumor such as melanoma, head and neck, liver or kidney cancer. The gene calls are TRBV6-5 and TRBJ1-5; D perhaps matches TRBD1 (5 bases). The sample was CD4+ or CD8+ T cells sorted from blood, taken in a trial of the OX40 agonist ivuxolimab. CDR3 in amino acids: CASSYGLGGNQPQHF. The CDR3 DNA reads TGTGCCAGCAGTTATGGTTTGGGGGGCAATCAGCCCCAGCATTTT.